This TCR beta chain was observed in a study of T cell responses to AZD1222 COVID-19 vaccine. Using immunoSEQ multiplex PCR, the repertoire was profiled, and TCRdb retains in-frame clones only, with some absent. The repertoire holds over 130,000 clones, roughly 90% seen once, with 2.5% to 3.5% in the top ten. V was pared by 6 bases and J by 5 bases, with 6 bases of the junction left unmatched. Germline lookup yields CDR1 MDHEN and CDR2 SYDVKM. The CDR3 covers 13 residues. The J gene is TRBJ1-1, the V gene TRBV28; 7 bases align to TRBD1. The source is an adult who received the AZD1222 COVID-19 vaccine. Source: peripheral blood, taken 28 days after the second AZD1222 dose. The CDR3 sequence is CASRRQGKTEAFF. CDR3 coding DNA: TGTGCCAGCAGAAGACAGGGAAAGACTGAAGCTTTCTTT.